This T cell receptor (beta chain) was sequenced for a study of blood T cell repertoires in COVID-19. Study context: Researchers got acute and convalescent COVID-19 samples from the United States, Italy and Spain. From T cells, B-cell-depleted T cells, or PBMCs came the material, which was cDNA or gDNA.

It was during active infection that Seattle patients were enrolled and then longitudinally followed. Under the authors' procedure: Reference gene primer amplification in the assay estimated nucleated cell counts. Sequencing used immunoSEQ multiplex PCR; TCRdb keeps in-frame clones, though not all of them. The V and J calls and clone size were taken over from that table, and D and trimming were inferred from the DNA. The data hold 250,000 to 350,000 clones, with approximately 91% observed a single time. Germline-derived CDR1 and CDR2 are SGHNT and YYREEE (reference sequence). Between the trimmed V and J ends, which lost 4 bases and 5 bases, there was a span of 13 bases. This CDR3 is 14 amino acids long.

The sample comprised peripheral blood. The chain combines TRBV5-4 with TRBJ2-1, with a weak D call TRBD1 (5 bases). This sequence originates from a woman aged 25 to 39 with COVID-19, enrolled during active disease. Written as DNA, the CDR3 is TGTGCCAGCAGCATAAGATTAGGGGACAATGAGCAGTTCTTC. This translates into CASSIRLGDNEQFF. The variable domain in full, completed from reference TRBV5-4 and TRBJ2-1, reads ETGVTQSPTHLIKTRGQQVTLRCSSQSGHNTVSWYQQALGQGPQFIFQYYREEENGRGNFPPRFSGLQFPNYSSELNVNALELDDSALYLCASSIRLGDNEQFFGPGTRLTVL.